Listed below are T cell receptor beta chains from one sample, sequenced in a study of cytomegalovirus exposure and HLA in healthy donors. TCRdb keeps only in-frame clones here, not all; method: immunoSEQ multiplex PCR. The table shows tens of thousands of clones, with 94% occurring only once. Sequenced sample: PBMCs. Receptors originate from a young woman in good health and CMV-seronegative. CDR3s include the opening cysteine and the closing phenylalanine or tryptophan.

v_call cdr3_length cdr3_aa
TRBV7-3 16 CASRPTGTLRRNEQFF
TRBV6-5 15 CASRKGTGGSQPQHF
TRBV5-4 16 CASSQGGLAGPGTQYF
TRBV11-1 15 CASSLVGQLNTEAFF
TRBV28 14 CASTSGTFHYEQYF
TRBV11-3 15 CASSSRTSRTGELFF
TRBV11-2 13 CASSPQGLTEAFF
TRBV9 16 CASSFGTGGGADTQYF
TRBV4-1 15 CASNSRTSGGNEQFF
TRBV30 13 CAWSVGGAAGYTF
TRBV11-3 15 CASSLGLAGVSEQYF
TRBV29-1 13 CSVGQRASYEQYF
TRBV7-2 15 CASSPPQGQNYEQYF
TRBV2 19 CASTILGGQGRRSSYEQYF
TRBV27 16 CASSTGAGGGEDTQYF
TRBV5-5 13 CASSDTGGYGYTF
TRBV7-9 15 CASSLVTSGGNEQFF
TRBV5-4 14 CASSRRDRASPLHF
TRBV5-1 15 CASSLEGTGAHTQYF
TRBV19 19 CASSTPRGIGSQGAYGYTF
TRBV6-6 15 CASSLRTGGRSPLHF
TRBV9 16 CASSAGTSLSYNEQFF
TRBV7-9 18 CASSLNGLAGARGETQYF
TRBV28 14 CASSLFQGNTEAFF
TRBV30 13 CAWSRQGRTEAFF
TRBV6-6 13 CASSSGLYNEQFF
TRBV7-2 16 CASSLIRTGFTGELFF
TRBV5-6 15 CASSTEGSSYNEQFF
TRBV7-8 13 CATGGLSYNEQFF
TRBV5-8 14 CASSLGLYQETQYF
TRBV9 15 CASSVALGRADEQYF
TRBV5-6 14 CASSSPRRGQPQHF
TRBV4-1 15 CASSQGTGENTEAFF
TRBV7-9 16 CASSLALAGGLQTQYF
TRBV7-6 15 CASSQSAGDSYEQYF